The table lists the clone carrying this TCR beta chain with a few counts. Its specificity is unknown. After removal of 6 bases from V and 10 bases from J, the junction contained 9 bases not matched to a gene. The CDR3 is 16 residues long. The germline V gene has CDR1 MNHNS and CDR2 SASEGT. Next came a second PCR, run for about 7 to 12 cycles, which used a sample-barcoded 5' primer along with a J-beta primer mix. A single record per CDR3 protein comes from TCRdb applying MiXCR to the 5' RACE reads. The sample carries about 280,000 distinct CDR3 sequences, around 27% recorded once. These data come from a study of blood T cells in healthy people across ages. The total RNA that was extracted per sample amounted to at least 5 micrograms. Whole-study findings and limits: Not knowing donor CMV status may have confounded expanded clonotype changes.

Sequenced sample: blood. The sequence derives from a woman in her 70s in good health. V and J are TRBV6-1 and TRBJ2-1; TRBD2 aligns across 16 bases. The DNA for the CDR3 is TGTGCCAGCAGCCGGGGACTAGCGGGAGGGCAGGGGGAGCAGTTCTTC. As protein: CASSRGLAGGQGEQFF.